Below are 12 T cell receptor beta chains sequenced from a single sample in a study of T cell responses to AZD1222 COVID-19 vaccine. Assay: immunoSEQ multiplex PCR; the TCRdb copy retains only in-frame clones and omits some. Here the sample spans 85,000 to 90,000 clones, 88% being singletons. The sample consisted of peripheral blood, taken on day 0 of AZD1222 vaccination. These receptors were obtained from an adult in good health.

The V gene is TRBV28, the J gene TRBJ1-3, with D uncertain. This CDR3 is built from 17 residues. The germline CDR1 and CDR2 sequences are MDHEN and SYDVKM. V dropped 6 bases and J dropped 0 bases, with 18 bases sitting between them. The CDR3 nucleotides read TGTGCCAGCAGAATAGCGACGGCAGGATACTCTGGAAACACCATATATTTT. Translated: CASRIATAGYSGNTIYF.

The chain has TRBV19 and TRBJ1-5; a weak D match, TRBD1 (6 bases). CDR3 size: 15 residues. V was clipped by 3 bases and J by 3 bases, with 12 bases between them. Germline loops: CDR1 LNHDA, CDR2 SQIVND (reference sequence). The CDR3 region has the DNA TGTGCCAGTAGTATGTCGGGACAAAACAATCAGCCCCAGCATTTT. The encoded protein is CASSMSGQNNQPQHF.

The genes are TRBV19 and TRBJ2-5; D is ambiguous. Trimming removed 1 base at V and 5 bases at J, with 8 bases between. Germline-derived CDR1 and CDR2 are LNHDA and SQIVND (reference sequence). This CDR3 has 13 amino acids. The CDR3 loop is CASSIARKETQYF. Written as DNA, the CDR3 is TGTGCCAGTAGTATAGCTAGGAAGGAGACCCAGTACTTC. Full variable domain (remainder filled in from reference TRBV19 and TRBJ2-5): DGGITQSPKYLFRKEGQNVTLSCEQNLNHDAMYWYRQDPGQGLRLIYYSQIVNDFQKGDIAEGYSVSREKKESFPLTVTSAQKNPTAFYLCASSIARKETQYFGPGTRLLVL.

The chain links TRBV7-9 to TRBJ1-3; D call uncertain. Germline loops: CDR1 SEHNR, CDR2 FQNEAQ (reference sequence). V was clipped by 2 bases and J by 0 bases, with 8 bases between them. The length of the CDR3 is 15 residues. The CDR3 coding sequence is TGTGCCAGCAGCTTACGGGGAATCTCTGGAAACACCATATATTTT. This translates into CASSLRGISGNTIYF.

The chain joins TRBV3-1 (or the pseudogene TRBV3-2) to TRBJ2-1, with 11 bases lining up with TRBD2. CDR1 LGHDT and CDR2 YNNKEL come from the germline V gene (reference sequence). Losses at the gene ends were 0 bases for V and 2 bases for J; bases not matched to a gene: 6. CDR3 length: 18 residues. The CDR3 nucleotides read TGTGCCAGCAGCCAAGAGGGACTAGCGGTAGACACCTACAATGAGCAGTTCTTC. Protein sequence: CASSQEGLAVDTYNEQFF.

This chain links TRBV2 with TRBJ1-5; 7 positions match TRBD1. Trimming at V came to 5 bases and at J to 7 bases, leaving 11 bases not matched to a gene. CDR3 length: 15 amino acids. The V gene's germline CDR1 is SNHLY and CDR2 FYNNEI. The chain's CDR3 is CASSSRTGFGQPQHF. CDR3 DNA sequence: TGTGCCAGCAGTTCCCGGACAGGCTTCGGGCAGCCCCAGCATTTT.

The J gene is TRBJ1-2, the V gene TRBV7-9; D not resolved. The germline V gene encodes CDR1 SEHNR and CDR2 FQNEAQ (reference sequence). Trimming took 1 base from V and 4 from J, leaving 13 bases between them. The CDR3 sequence is 15 residues long. CDR3 amino acids: CASSLEAESLYGYTF. CDR3 coding DNA: TGTGCCAGCAGCTTAGAAGCGGAGTCACTCTATGGCTACACCTTC.

CDR3: CASSRSGGPDNEQFF. DNA of the CDR3: TGTGCCAGCAGCCGATCGGGAGGGCCTGACAATGAGCAGTTCTTC. V gene TRBV7-3 combines with J gene TRBJ2-1, with TRBD2 identical over 8 bases. The CDR3 is made up of 15 amino acids. Germline V gene lookup returns CDR1 SGHTA and CDR2 FQGTGA. Trimming at V came to 5 bases and at J to 5 bases, leaving 8 bases not matched to a gene.

The V gene is TRBV29-1, the J gene TRBJ2-5, with D maybe TRBD2 (6 bases). The CDR3 sequence is 14 residues long. Trimming stripped 4 bases from V and 4 bases from J, with 16 bases between. CDR1 and CDR2 (germline): SQVTM, ANQGSEA. CDR3 region: CSVAGGGLGETQYF. Written as DNA, the CDR3 is TGCAGCGTTGCGGGCGGAGGGCTCGGAGAGACCCAGTACTTC.

This clone appeared a single time. The chain uses TRBV27 and TRBJ1-5; D ambiguous. V was trimmed by 3 bases and J by 4 bases, leaving 7 bases between them. This CDR3 has 13 residues. The germline V gene encodes CDR1 MNHEY and CDR2 SMNVEV (reference sequence). The CDR3 nucleotides read TGTGCCAGCAGTTTTTCGGGGAATCAGCCCCAGCATTTT. This encodes CASSFSGNQPQHF.

The chain joins TRBV6-2 or TRBV6-3 to TRBJ2-2; no firm D call. The CDR3 is made up of 14 amino acids. In germline, CDR1 is MNHEY, CDR2 SVGEGT. With 7 bases removed from V and 3 bases from J, the gap between germline ends came to 12 bases. The CDR3, as DNA: TGTGCCAGCACCCCATGGGGATACACCGGGGAGCTGTTTTTT. This sequence encodes CASTPWGYTGELFF.

The chain combines TRBV7-7 with TRBJ2-3; 7 bases are shared with TRBD2. Unmatched junction bases numbered 4, after V lost 1 base and J lost 3 bases. CDR3 size: 15 residues. Germline lookup yields CDR1 SSHAT and CDR2 FNYEAQ (reference sequence). The DNA of the CDR3 is TGTGCCAGCAGCTTAGGGGGGGGGAAAACAGATACGCAGTATTTT. Amino acids: CASSLGGGKTDTQYF.